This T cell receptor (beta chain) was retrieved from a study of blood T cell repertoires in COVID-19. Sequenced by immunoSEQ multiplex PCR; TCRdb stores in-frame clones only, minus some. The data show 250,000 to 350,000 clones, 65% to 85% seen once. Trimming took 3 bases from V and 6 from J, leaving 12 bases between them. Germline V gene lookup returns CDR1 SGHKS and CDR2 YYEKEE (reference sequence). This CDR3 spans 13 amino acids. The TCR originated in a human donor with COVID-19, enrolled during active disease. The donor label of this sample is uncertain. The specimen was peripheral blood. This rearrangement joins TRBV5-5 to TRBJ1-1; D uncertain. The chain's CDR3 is CASSYGRRAEAFF. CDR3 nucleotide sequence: TGTGCCAGCAGCTATGGCAGGCGGGCTGAAGCTTTCTTT.